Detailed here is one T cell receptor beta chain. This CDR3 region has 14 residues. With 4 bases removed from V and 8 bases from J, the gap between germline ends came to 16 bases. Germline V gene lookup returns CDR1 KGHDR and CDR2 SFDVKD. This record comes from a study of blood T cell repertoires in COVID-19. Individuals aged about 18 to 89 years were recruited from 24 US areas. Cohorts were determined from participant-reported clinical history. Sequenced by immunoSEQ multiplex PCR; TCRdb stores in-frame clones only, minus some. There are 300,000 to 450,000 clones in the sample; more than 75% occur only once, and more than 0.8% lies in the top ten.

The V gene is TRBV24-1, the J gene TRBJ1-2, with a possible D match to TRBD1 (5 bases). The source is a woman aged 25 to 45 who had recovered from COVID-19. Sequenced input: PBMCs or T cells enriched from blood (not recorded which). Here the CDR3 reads CATSDPAGPGGYTF. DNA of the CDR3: TGTGCCACCAGTGACCCCGCAGGGCCCGGGGGCTACACCTTC.